The 26 T cell receptor beta chains below were found in one sample sequenced in a study of siplizumab effects on memory and regulatory T cells. The method was immunoSEQ multiplex PCR; TCRdb's version includes in-frame clones alone and lacks a portion of them. The sample consists of roughly 75,000 clones, 93% of them appearing once. The specimen sequenced was CD8+ T cells sorted from blood. The receptors were gathered from a human donor in good health.

The rearrangement uses TRBV5-4 and TRBJ2-7; D gene uncertain. Per germline, CDR1 SGHNT and CDR2 YYREEE (reference sequence). The CDR3 length is 14 residues. The ends were cut back, 2 bases at V and 0 bases at J, with 9 bases in the middle. The CDR3 DNA sequence: TGTGCCAGCAGCTTAATCCCTAGCTCCTACGAGCAGTACTTC. Its protein is CASSLIPSSYEQYF.

The CDR3 reads CASSDATPPDTQYF. The DNA for the CDR3 is TGCGCCAGCAGTGACGCTACTCCCCCAGATACGCAGTATTTT. V is TRBV23-1 and J is TRBJ2-3; D unresolved. TRBV23-1 has ORF status, its function being uncertain. With 5 bases removed from V and 4 bases from J, the gap between germline ends came to 13 bases. The CDR3 contains 14 residues.

This clone has a single count. The chain combines TRBV30 with TRBJ2-2; the match to TRBD1 covers 8 bases. Germline-derived CDR1 and CDR2 are GTSNPN and SVGIG (reference sequence). The CDR3 loop spans 16 amino acids. J was trimmed by 1 base and V by 1 base; bases with no gene match: 5. The CDR3 nucleotides read TGTGCCTGGAGTGCCACGGACAGGGTGAACACCGGGGAGCTGTTTTTT. Protein sequence: CAWSATDRVNTGELFF.

This clone has a single count. V usage is TRBV11-2 and J usage is TRBJ2-1; D might be TRBD2 (5 bases). The CDR3 contains 15 residues. V lost 5 bases, J lost 1 base, and 12 bases lay in between. Germline CDR1 and CDR2: SGHAT and FQNNGV. This chain's CDR3 is CASSLTDLSYNEQFF. DNA for the CDR3: TGTGCCAGCAGCCTCACGGACTTATCCTACAATGAGCAGTTCTTC.

The chain combines TRBV27 with TRBJ1-2; 11 positions agree with TRBD1. The CDR3 is 16 residues long. Germline V CDR1 and CDR2: MNHEY, SMNVEV (reference sequence). V gave up 1 base and J gave up 6 bases; unmatched junction bases: 7. The CDR3 sequence is CASSLWGTGGFNGYTF. CDR3 bases: TGTGCCAGCAGTTTATGGGGGACAGGGGGATTTAATGGCTACACCTTC.

V is TRBV2 and J is TRBJ1-4; no reliable D call. CDR3 length: 14 residues. Per germline, CDR1 SNHLY and CDR2 FYNNEI. Trimming took 7 bases from V and 7 from J, leaving 16 bases between them. The CDR3, as DNA: TGTGCCAGCATTCGCTCCGGTTCCCGTGAAAAACTGTTTTTT. Protein sequence: CASIRSGSREKLFF.

The gene calls are TRBV14 and TRBJ1-2, with TRBD1 identical over 10 bases. The V gene end was trimmed by 4 bases and the J gene end by 9 bases; junction bases not matched to a gene: 20. Germline V gene sequence: CDR1 SGHDN, CDR2 FVKESK. This CDR3 region has 18 residues. The CDR3 coding sequence is TGTGCCAGCAGCCTAGGGGGAGGGACAGGGGTTCTGATGTCCAGCTACACCTTC. It translates to CASSLGGGTGVLMSSYTF.

The V gene is TRBV7-9, the J gene TRBJ1-1, with 9 nucleotides matching TRBD1. This CDR3 is built from 14 residues. The J segment lost 5 bases and the V segment lost 7 bases, leaving 8 bases of the junction unmatched. Germline V gives CDR1 SEHNR, CDR2 FQNEAQ (reference sequence). CDR3 residues: CASTSRDRATEAFF. The CDR3 DNA sequence: TGTGCCAGCACCTCAAGGGACAGGGCAACTGAAGCTTTCTTT.

The genes are TRBV28 and TRBJ2-7; perhaps TRBD2 as D (5 bases). V lost 6 bases, J lost 1 base, and 16 bases lay in between. The V gene's germline CDR1 is MDHEN and CDR2 SYDVKM. The CDR3 contains 15 residues. The CDR3 sequence is CASSNQRPTSYEQYF. The CDR3 DNA follows: TGTGCCAGCAGCAACCAGCGGCCGACGTCCTACGAGCAGTACTTC.

The V call is TRBV19, the J call TRBJ2-7, with TRBD1 matching 9 bases. The CDR3 length is 12 residues. The trim removed 8 bases at V and 5 bases at J, leaving 4 bases unmatched. CDR1 and CDR2 (germline): LNHDA, SQIVND (reference sequence). The DNA of the CDR3 is TGTGCCAGTTCAGACAGGGGGAACGAGCAGTACTTC. Protein: CASSDRGNEQYF.

The rearrangement links TRBV5-6 to TRBJ2-5, with TRBD1 as a possible D gene (6 bases). The closer fit of TRBJ2-7 to the DNA end suggests the J call may be wrong. Germline-derived CDR1 and CDR2 are SGHDT and YYEEEE. CDR3 size: 14 residues. The CDR3 DNA sequence: TGTGCCAGCAGCTTTAGGACAGCCTCCTACGAGCAGTACTTC. Its protein product is CASSFRTASYEQYF.

The V and J genes are TRBV5-1 and TRBJ2-7; 7 nucleotides match TRBD1. This CDR3 has 14 residues. Trimming at V came to 2 bases and at J to 3 bases, leaving 5 bases not matched to a gene. CDR1 and CDR2 (germline): SGHRS, YFSETQ. The CDR3: CASSFGTDHYEQYF. The CDR3 DNA is TGCGCCAGCAGCTTTGGGACAGATCACTACGAGCAGTACTTC.

V and J are TRBV6-6 and TRBJ1-3; D not certain. The V gene's germline CDR1 is MNHNY and CDR2 SVGAGI (reference sequence). Trimming took off 5 bases at V and 0 bases at J, with 14 bases between the two ends. This CDR3 has 16 amino acids. The CDR3 DNA follows: TGTGCCAGCAGTCTCCACTCTCCAGCCTCTGGAAACACCATATATTTT. Its translation is CASSLHSPASGNTIYF.

The chain joins TRBV15 to TRBJ2-3; no clear D. This CDR3 comprises 16 residues. V was cut by 4 bases and J by 0 bases, with 14 bases left in between. Per the germline V gene, CDR1 is LNHNV and CDR2 is YYDKDF (reference sequence). CDR3 DNA: TGTGCCACCAGCAAGCGAGTCAGCCTTAGCACAGATACGCAGTATTTT. Translation gives CATSKRVSLSTDTQYF.

This rearrangement joins TRBV5-1 to TRBJ1-6; weak D call: TRBD1 (5 bases). This CDR3 spans 17 amino acids. The ends were cut back, 6 bases at V and 5 bases at J, with 21 bases in the middle. CDR1 is SGHRS, CDR2 YFSETQ, per germline. This CDR3 is CASKRQGSSTDNSPLHF. In nucleotides, the CDR3 is TGCGCCAGCAAGAGGCAGGGAAGTTCCACCGATAATTCACCCCTCCACTTT.

The genes are TRBV19 and TRBJ1-1, with D tentatively TRBD1 (6 bases). Germline CDR1 and CDR2: LNHDA and SQIVND (reference sequence). Trimming left V 5 bases short and J 8 bases short, with 15 bases between. The CDR3 spans 13 residues. The DNA of the CDR3 is TGTGCCAGTAGTTTACAGGGAGTGCGGGAAGCTTTCTTT. Translation gives CASSLQGVREAFF.

The table lists this clone with a count of one. The V and J genes are TRBV19 and TRBJ2-1, with TRBD2 matching 12 bases. The CDR3 consists of 15 residues. V lost 3 bases, J lost 4 bases, and 1 base stayed unmatched. CDR1 and CDR2 from the germline V gene are LNHDA and SQIVND (reference sequence). The CDR3 bases are TGTGCCAGTAGTATGGGACTAGCGGGTTACAATGAGCAGTTCTTC. This sequence encodes CASSMGLAGYNEQFF.

The chain uses TRBV9 and TRBJ2-1; 8 positions match TRBD1. Looked up from germline, CDR1 is SGDLS and CDR2 is YYNGEE. CDR3 length: 15 residues. The ends lost 5 bases at V and 8 bases at J; junction bases unmatched: 12. The CDR3 nucleotides read TGTGCCAGCAGTCAATTCTCAGGGGGCGGAGATGAGCAGTTCTTC. It yields the protein CASSQFSGGGDEQFF. The full variable domain, completed using reference TRBV9 and TRBJ2-1, is DSGVTQTPKHLITATGQRVTLRCSPRSGDLSVYWYQQSLDQGLQFLIQYYNGEERAKGNILERFSAQQFPDLHSELNLSSLELGDSALYFCASSQFSGGGDEQFFGPGTRLTVL.

This chain uses TRBV6-5 with TRBJ1-3; D call uncertain. Between the trimmed V and J ends, which lost 2 bases and 0 bases, there was a span of 2 bases. CDR1 MNHEY and CDR2 SVGAGI come from the germline V gene. This CDR3 has 13 amino acids. Written as DNA, the CDR3 is TGTGCCAGCAGTTACAACTCTGGAAACACCATATATTTT. Translation gives CASSYNSGNTIYF.

This chain links TRBV10-3 with TRBJ1-2; maybe TRBD1 (5 bases). V lost 3 bases and J 3 bases, leaving 11 bases between the germline ends. CDR3 size: 14 residues. Germline V gene sequence: CDR1 ENHRY, CDR2 SYGVKD. CDR3 bases: TGTGCCATCAGTGACTCGGACACCTACTATGGCTACACCTTC. It translates to CAISDSDTYYGYTF.

The J gene is TRBJ2-7, the V gene TRBV7-8; TRBD2 agrees at 13 bases. Germline trimming cut 7 bases from V and 5 bases from J; bases unmatched to any gene: 5. The CDR3 runs 14 residues. Germline CDR1 is SGHVS and CDR2 is FQNEAQ. The CDR3 is CASTPGTSGDEQYF. CDR3 nucleotide sequence: TGTGCCAGCACTCCCGGGACTAGCGGGGACGAGCAGTACTTC.

The gene calls are TRBV7-2 and TRBJ2-7, with 9 bases fitting TRBD2. This CDR3 is 15 amino acids long. CDR1 is SGHTA and CDR2 is FQGNSA in the germline V gene. Trimming at V came to 0 bases and at J to 2 bases, leaving 2 bases not matched to a gene. The CDR3 reads CASSLAPSGAYEQYF. CDR3 DNA sequence: TGTGCCAGCAGCTTAGCGCCTAGCGGGGCCTACGAGCAGTACTTC. The full variable domain, its missing parts supplied by reference TRBV7-2 and TRBJ2-7, is GAGVSQSPSNKVTEKGKDVELRCDPISGHTALYWYRQSLGQGLEFLIYFQGNSAPDKSGLPSDRFSAERTGGSVSTLTIQRTQQEDSAVYLCASSLAPSGAYEQYFGPGTRLTVT.

The V call is TRBV27, the J call TRBJ1-1; D unresolved. The germline V gene has CDR1 MNHEY and CDR2 SMNVEV (reference sequence). CDR3 length: 14 amino acids. V lost 10 bases to trimming and J lost 7 bases, with 22 bases between them. The CDR3 sequence is CATKTEIAHFEAFF. DNA for the CDR3: TGTGCCACCAAGACGGAAATCGCGCATTTTGAAGCTTTCTTT.

The chain is built from TRBV13 and TRBJ2-7; D is unclear. The CDR3 has 14 residues. CDR1 is PRHDT, CDR2 FYEKMQ, per germline (reference sequence). Trimming shortened V by 0 bases and J by 0 bases, and 6 bases separated the two germline ends. As DNA, the CDR3 is TGTGCCAGCAGCTTAGGGACCCCCTCCTACGAGCAGTACTTC. It is translated as CASSLGTPSYEQYF. The full variable domain, rest sourced from reference TRBV13 and TRBJ2-7, is AAGVIQSPRHLIKEKRETATLKCYPIPRHDTVYWYQQGPGQDPQFLISFYEKMQSDKGSIPDRFSAQQFSDYHSELNMSSLELGDSALYFCASSLGTPSYEQYFGPGTRLTVT.

This clone was picked up one time. The CDR3 DNA reads as TGTGCCAGTCATAAAGGCGGAAACAATGAGCAGTTCTTC. This translates into CASHKGGNNEQFF. This chain connects TRBV28 to TRBJ2-1; D call uncertain. Germline CDR1 is MDHEN and CDR2 is SYDVKM. V lost 9 bases to trimming and J lost 5 bases, with 14 bases between them. The CDR3 spans 13 residues.

The chain employs TRBV9 and TRBJ2-7; either TRBD1 or TRBD2 may fit D (5 bases each). The germline V gene encodes CDR1 SGDLS and CDR2 YYNGEE. The CDR3 sequence is 14 residues long. Trimming pared 4 bases from V and 1 base from J, leaving 12 bases between. CDR3 region: CASSSRGESYEQYF. The CDR3 DNA follows: TGTGCCAGCAGCTCACGAGGGGAGTCCTACGAGCAGTACTTC.